Each of the 6 T cell receptor beta chains below was sequenced from the same sample in a study of regulatory T cells in long-lasting Graves disease. Specified time point: newly diagnosed GD, antithyroid drugs for less than 3 months. There was RNA extracted from PBMCs, and the TCR library was made from it. TCR beta libraries were built with iRepertoire HTBI primers and Arm-PCR of CDR3 regions. TCRdb redid the calling of the multiplex PCR reads with MiXCR, one entry per CDR3 protein. The table records around 400,000 distinct CDR3 sequences, roughly 10% of them present only once. The same sample was also studied in work on T cells in Graves' hyperthyroidism and ophthalmopathy.

The sample here was peripheral blood mononuclear cells (PBMCs), taken at new diagnosis, from a patient treated with antithyroid drugs. The receptors shown here come from a woman between 18 and 29 years old with Graves disease.

In its sample, this clonotype was seen many times. The gene calls are TRBV28 and TRBJ1-5, with D hard to call. V was shortened by 7 bases and J by 11 bases, with 21 bases between the two germline ends. CDR1 and CDR2 (germline): MDHEN, SYDVKM. The CDR3 has 14 amino acids. CDR3 loop: CASTPEDGFSAQHF. CDR3 coding DNA: TGTGCCAGCACCCCAGAAGACGGCTTCTCGGCCCAGCATTTT. Full variable domain (remainder filled in from reference TRBV28 and TRBJ1-5): DVKVTQSSRYLVKRTGEKVFLECVQDMDHENMFWYRQDPGLGLRLIYFSYDVKMKEKGDIPEGYSVSREKKERFSLILESASTNQTSMYLCASTPEDGFSAQHFGDGTRLSIL.

This clonotype occurred many times. This chain uses TRBV29-1 with TRBJ1-3, with TRBD1 identical over 7 bases. Germline V gives CDR1 SQVTM, CDR2 ANQGSEA. V dropped 0 bases and J dropped 0; count of bases not matched to a gene: 11. CDR3 length equals 18 residues. CDR3 loop: CSVEEGTDLTVSGNTIYF. For the CDR3, the DNA is TGCAGCGTTGAAGAGGGGACAGACCTCACCGTCTCTGGAAACACCATATATTTT.

The sample holds many counts of this clonotype. This rearrangement joins TRBV7-2 to TRBJ2-2; D remains unclear. CDR3 length: 17 residues. The germline V gene has CDR1 SGHTA and CDR2 FQGNSA. The germline V and J ends were trimmed by 7 bases and 0 bases, with 18 bases remaining between them. The chain's CDR3 is CASNPFLGVSNTGELFF. In DNA form, the CDR3 reads TGTGCCAGCAACCCTTTCCTTGGGGTATCGAACACCGGGGAGCTGTTTTTT.

This clonotype was recorded many times. The rearrangement uses TRBV12-3 or TRBV12-4 and TRBJ2-5; TRBD1 matches at 10 bases. V lost 4 bases, J lost 9 bases, and 5 bases stayed unmatched. The length of the CDR3 is 13 residues. CDR3 region: CASSWDRGQAQYF. CDR3 bases: TGTGCCAGCAGTTGGGACAGGGGACAGGCCCAGTACTTC.

In its sample, this clonotype was seen many times. J is TRBJ2-5 and V is TRBV5-1; no reliable D call. The germline gives CDR1 SGHRS, CDR2 YFSETQ. The CDR3 contains 14 residues. Deletions cut 2 bases from V and 1 base from J, with 9 bases between. The CDR3 DNA sequence: TGCGCCAGCAGCTTTAGCTCGGGCCAAGAGACCCAGTACTTC. Its translation is CASSFSSGQETQYF.

This clonotype was observed a handful of times. CDR3 nucleotide sequence: TGCGCCAGCAGCCACCGGACTAGCGGGAGGCGAAGCACAGATACGCAGTATTTT. This gives the protein CASSHRTSGRRSTDTQYF. The chain couples TRBV4-1 to TRBJ2-3; 14 bases are shared with TRBD2. The ends lost 3 bases at V and 0 bases at J; junction bases unmatched: 5. The V gene's germline CDR1 is MGHRA and CDR2 YSYEKL. The length of the CDR3 is 18 residues.